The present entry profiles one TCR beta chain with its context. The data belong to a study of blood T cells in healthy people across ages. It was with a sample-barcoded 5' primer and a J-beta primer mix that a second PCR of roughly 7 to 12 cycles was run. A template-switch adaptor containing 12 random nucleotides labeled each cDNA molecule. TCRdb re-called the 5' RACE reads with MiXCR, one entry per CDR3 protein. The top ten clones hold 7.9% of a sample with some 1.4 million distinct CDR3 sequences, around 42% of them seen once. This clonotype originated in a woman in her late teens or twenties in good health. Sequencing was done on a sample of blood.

The CDR3 region has the DNA TGTGCCAGCACGTTAAGAGAGACCCAGTACTTC. Translating gives CASTLRETQYF. This sequence joins TRBV2 and TRBJ2-5; no firm D call. V was clipped by 7 bases and J by 4 bases, with 7 bases between them. Germline values: CDR1 SNHLY, CDR2 FYNNEI. CDR3 size: 11 residues.